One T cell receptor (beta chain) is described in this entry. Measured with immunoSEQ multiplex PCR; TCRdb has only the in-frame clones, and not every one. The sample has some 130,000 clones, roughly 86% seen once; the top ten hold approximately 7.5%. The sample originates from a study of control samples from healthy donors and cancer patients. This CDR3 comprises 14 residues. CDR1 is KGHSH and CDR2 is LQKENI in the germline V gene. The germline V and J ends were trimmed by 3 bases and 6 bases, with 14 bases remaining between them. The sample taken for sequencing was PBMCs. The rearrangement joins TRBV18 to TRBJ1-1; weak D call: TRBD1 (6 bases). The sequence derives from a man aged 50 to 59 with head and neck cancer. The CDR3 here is CASSPGDTRPEAFF. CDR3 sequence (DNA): TGTGCCAGCTCACCGGGGGACACGAGGCCTGAAGCTTTCTTT.